This T cell receptor beta chain was documented in a study of T cell responses to AZD1222 COVID-19 vaccine (dated by TCRdb to the early 2020s). Broadly, across the study: A total of about 250 trial participants underwent TCR sequencing, of whom 200 to 220 had received two doses of AZD1222 and roughly 26 had received two doses of the MenACWY control vaccine. Trial participants were enrolled by age into 18-55, 56-69 and 70-plus year subgroups, with 148, 28 and 57 TCR-sequenced participants respectively. Broader findings and caveats from the paper: CD4 TCRs associated with the vaccine covered the entire spike protein, and the dominant responses were in regions 160-218 and 743-854. Epitopes outside the regions mutated in the B.1.351 and B.1.1.7 variants were reportedly recognized by nearly half of the unique spike-specific TCRs. A significant rise in spike-specific TCR breadth and depth was observed after two AZD1222 doses relative to day 0 and relative to MenACWY recipients. Participants were mostly white British, with more females than males. The authors suggested clonal diversity may have been underestimated. Because no day 14 peak-response samples were available, the repertoires could be characterized only after the peak T cell response. The 56-69-year group was small, and its depth increase did not reach significance, likely because of low power. Conclusions about previously exposed vaccinees are limited because only six or seven AZD1222 recipients were SARS-CoV-2 seropositive at baseline.

What the time point label conveys for this sample: about 28 days (+/-7) after the second vaccine dose. AZD1222 recipients given second doses at about 4 weeks or at about 12 weeks were pooled, since spike-specific TCR depth and breadth were not found to differ between the two schedules. Vaccinee samples were obtained from the UK trials COV001 and COV002, which included a single-blind randomized controlled phase 2/3 trial of AZD1222 (ChAdOx1 nCoV-19) in healthy adults. Trial participant PBMC samples were collected at day 0 and day 28 after the second dose for TCRbeta chain sequencing. This clone has only one observation. Its antigen is still unknown. Per-base qualities were not stored, and no clone one base away is much larger. The CDR3 regions of human TCRbeta chains were analyzed by immunosequencing. The original pipeline was this. TCRs in the repertoires were compared against a reference library of SARS-CoV-2-specific TCRs that had been generated with the MIRA antigen-specificity platform. Breadth meant the fraction of unique TCRs that were SARS-CoV-2-associated, whereas depth meant the fraction of total T cells that were SARS-CoV-2-associated. Each spike-specific TCR was assigned to its reactive spike region and to a CD4 or CD8 class using the MIRA data. Log10-transformed breadth and depth values were compared by one-way ANOVA with Sidak's multiple comparisons tests. TCRdb provides this immuneACCESS table in a form limited to in-frame rearrangements. Some clones are lacking; in checked studies, under half of them reflect an unresolved V gene, and why the rest are absent is not known. V, J and clone size are those of that table, while D and trimming were read from the DNA. The sample profile shows approximately 140,000 clones; around 90% of them were found once. The ten largest clones represent about 1.1% of the sample.

The CDR3 sequence holds 13 residues, the cysteine and phenylalanine included. The read is trimmed to its CDR3 DNA, 39 bases read in frame from base 1. At the junction V is shortened by 0 bases and J by 5 bases, with 10 bases in between. As encoded in the germline V gene (reference sequence), CDR1 is GTSNPN while CDR2 is SVGIG. This sample comprised peripheral blood, obtained 28 days after the second AZD1222 dose. The V and J genes are TRBV30 and TRBJ1-2; the D gene assignment is ambiguous. The TCR was taken from an adult who received the AZD1222 COVID-19 vaccine. CDR3 sequence: CAWSVTQSYGYTF. The DNA is TGTGCCTGGAGTGTAACTCAGTCATATGGCTACACCTTC.